What follows are 19 T cell receptor beta chains derived from one specimen sequenced in a study of OX40 agonist ivuxolimab in advanced cancers. The assay was immunoSEQ multiplex PCR, and TCRdb's table has in-frame clones only and misses some. Of just under 35,000 clones in the sample, 92% are singletons; the top ten hold about 33%. The specimen comprised CD4+ or CD8+ T cells sorted from blood, sampled in a trial of the OX40 agonist ivuxolimab. Receptors were obtained from an adult with an advanced solid tumor such as melanoma, head and neck, liver or kidney cancer.

The chain uses TRBV19 and TRBJ1-1, with TRBD1 as a possible D gene (5 bases). From germline, CDR1 is LNHDA and CDR2 SQIVND (reference sequence). The CDR3 loop spans 14 amino acids. V lost 7 bases and J 1 base, leaving 13 bases between the germline ends. CDR3 in DNA: TGTGCCAGTACCTCGACAGCCTCGAACACTGAAGCTTTCTTT. Translating it yields CASTSTASNTEAFF. The full variable domain, in which reference TRBV19 and TRBJ1-1 provide the parts outside the CDR3, is DGGITQSPKYLFRKEGQNVTLSCEQNLNHDAMYWYRQDPGQGLRLIYYSQIVNDFQKGDIAEGYSVSREKKESFPLTVTSAQKNPTAFYLCASTSTASNTEAFFGQGTRLTVV.

This chain uses TRBV7-9 with TRBJ1-2; 7 bases line up with TRBD1. V was clipped by 1 base and J by 4 bases; unmatched bases: 3. This CDR3 has 14 residues. Germline V gene sequence: CDR1 SEHNR, CDR2 FQNEAQ (reference sequence). CDR3 region: CASSLGQGAYGYTF. The CDR3 DNA sequence: TGTGCCAGCAGCTTAGGACAGGGTGCCTATGGCTACACCTTC.

J is TRBJ2-1 and V is TRBV9; D not resolved. The CDR3 length is 15 residues. Per germline, CDR1 SGDLS and CDR2 YYNGEE. Trimming stripped 0 bases from V and 2 bases from J, with 9 bases between. As DNA, the CDR3 is TGTGCCAGCAGCGTAGGGATAGACGCCTACAATGAGCAGTTCTTC. This encodes CASSVGIDAYNEQFF.

J is TRBJ1-5 and V is TRBV15; D is possibly TRBD1 (5 bases). Trimming took 0 bases from V and 5 from J, leaving 11 bases between them. The germline V gene has CDR1 LNHNV and CDR2 YYDKDF (reference sequence). The CDR3 loop spans 15 amino acids. CDR3 nucleotide sequence: TGTGCCACCAGCAGAGACAGGGTAAGGGATCAGCCCCAGCATTTT. Protein sequence: CATSRDRVRDQPQHF. Drawing the rest from reference TRBV15 and TRBJ1-5, the complete variable domain is DAMVIQNPRYQVTQFGKPVTLSCSQTLNHNVMYWYQQKSSQAPKLLFHYYDKDFNNEADTPDNFQSRRPNTSFCFLDIRSPGLGDTAMYLCATSRDRVRDQPQHFGDGTRLSIL.

The sample holds a few counts of this clone. V and J are TRBV4-1 and TRBJ1-2, with D possibly being TRBD1 (5 bases). CDR1 is MGHRA, CDR2 YSYEKL, per germline. V lost 0 bases, J lost 4 bases, and 15 bases lay in between. CDR3 size: 16 residues. The CDR3 sequence: CASSQDRADSFYGYTF. CDR3 sequence (DNA): TGCGCCAGCAGCCAAGATCGCGCCGACAGCTTCTATGGCTACACCTTC.

The chain employs TRBV29-1 and TRBJ1-2, with D perhaps TRBD1 (6 bases). The CDR3 has 15 residues. The germline gives CDR1 SQVTM, CDR2 ANQGSEA. Trimming shortened V by 1 base and J by 0 bases, and 12 bases separated the two germline ends. The CDR3 DNA follows: TGCAGCGTTGAAGCGGGACAAAATTCTAACTATGGCTACACCTTC. It is translated as CSVEAGQNSNYGYTF. Together with reference TRBV29-1 and TRBJ1-2, the CDR3 gives the full variable domain: SAVISQKPSRDICQRGTSLTIQCQVDSQVTMMFWYRQQPGQSLTLIATANQGSEATYESGFVIDKFPISRPNLTFSTLTVSNMSPEDSSIYLCSVEAGQNSNYGYTFGSGTRLTVV.

This clone was seen only a few times. J is TRBJ1-2 and V is TRBV28; D is perhaps TRBD1 (6 bases). Germline V gene sequence: CDR1 MDHEN, CDR2 SYDVKM. The CDR3 consists of 13 residues. The V end was cut by 7 bases, the J end by 3 bases, with 12 bases between. The CDR3 sequence is CASIGGPDYGYTF. CDR3 nucleotide sequence: TGTGCCAGCATCGGGGGGCCGGACTATGGCTACACCTTC.

With respect to this clone: Relative to the germline gene, one junction end is altered; a read error may explain this. This chain uses TRBV30 with TRBJ2-7, with D possibly TRBD2 on 6 matching bases. This CDR3 is 11 amino acids long. Germline V lookup: CDR1 GTSNPN, CDR2 SVGIG (reference sequence). The CDR3 sequence is CASSLGGEQYF. The CDR3 bases are TGTGCCTCGAGTTTGGGAGGCGAGCAGTACTTC.

The V gene is TRBV4-3, the J gene TRBJ2-1, with D possibly matching TRBD2 (6 bases). This CDR3 contains 15 residues. Germline loops: CDR1 LGHNA, CDR2 YSLEER. Trimming took 0 bases from V and 7 from J, leaving 13 bases between them. CDR3 region: CASSQDRGIGNEQFF. CDR3 DNA sequence: TGCGCCAGCAGCCAAGATCGGGGGATTGGGAATGAGCAGTTCTTC.

As concerns this clone: The sample holds other DNA sequences that translate to the same CDR3. The CDR3 sequence is CASSYGETQYF. The DNA for the CDR3 is TGTGCCAGCAGTTACGGTGAGACCCAGTACTTC. V usage is TRBV6-5 and J usage is TRBJ2-5; D gene ambiguous. V was clipped by 2 bases and J by 5 bases, with 3 bases between them. The CDR3 consists of 11 residues. Germline CDR1 MNHEY, CDR2 SVGAGI.

The chain carries TRBV2 and TRBJ1-2; D not resolved. Germline CDR1 reads SNHLY; CDR2 reads FYNNEI. The V and J ends lost 3 bases and 0 bases respectively, with 8 bases between them. This CDR3 is built from 14 residues. The CDR3 protein is CASSDVGPNYGYTF. The DNA for the CDR3 is TGTGCCAGCAGTGACGTCGGACCTAACTATGGCTACACCTTC.

The V and J genes are TRBV7-9 and TRBJ2-7; 12 bases line up with TRBD1. The J segment lost 3 bases and the V segment lost 2 bases, leaving 2 bases of the junction unmatched. Germline loops: CDR1 SEHNR, CDR2 FQNEAQ (reference sequence). This CDR3 is 15 amino acids long. CDR3 amino acids: CASSLRDRGLYEQYF. The CDR3 region has the DNA TGTGCCAGCAGCTTACGGGACAGGGGGCTCTACGAGCAGTACTTC.

This clone has only one observation. The CDR3 region has the DNA TGTGCCAGCAGTTTTGACTCCTACGAGCAGTACTTC. Its translation is CASSFDSYEQYF. The chain recombines TRBV6-6 with TRBJ2-7; D is unclear. Germline V gives CDR1 MNHNY, CDR2 SVGAGI (reference sequence). The V gene lost 4 bases and the J gene lost 0 bases, with 4 bases spanning the gap. The CDR3 covers 12 residues.

This chain connects TRBV6-1 to TRBJ2-1; TRBD2 aligns across 7 bases. CDR3 size: 15 residues. The J segment lost 5 bases and the V segment lost 2 bases, leaving 6 bases of the junction unmatched. CDR1 and CDR2 from the germline V gene are MNHNS and SASEGT. CDR3 coding DNA: TGTGCCAGCAGTGAAAGAGCGGGGCGGAACAATGAGCAGTTCTTC. It yields the protein CASSERAGRNNEQFF.

The chain is built from TRBV10-2 and TRBJ2-1; D is uncertain. V lost 0 bases and J 11 bases, leaving 20 bases between the germline ends. The CDR3 totals 16 residues. Germline V gene sequence: CDR1 WSHSY, CDR2 SAAADI. CDR3 protein: CASSESPWGPLGKQFF. CDR3 bases: TGCGCCAGCAGTGAGTCCCCCTGGGGTCCCTTAGGCAAGCAGTTCTTC.

The table lists this clone with a count of one. This chain uses TRBV4-3 with TRBJ1-5; D is unclear. Trimming removed 1 base at V and 4 bases at J, with 11 bases between. The CDR3 consists of 15 residues. Germline values: CDR1 LGHNA, CDR2 YSLEER. CDR3 region: CASSQALSPNQPQHF. The DNA of the CDR3 is TGCGCCAGCAGCCAAGCACTTAGCCCGAATCAGCCCCAGCATTTT.

The V gene is TRBV7-9, the J gene TRBJ2-5, with TRBD1 identical over 8 bases. V dropped 4 bases and J dropped 2; count of bases not matched to a gene: 6. Germline loops: CDR1 SEHNR, CDR2 FQNEAQ (reference sequence). The CDR3 extends over 15 amino acids. CDR3 amino acids: CASSSRTGQQETQYF. DNA of the CDR3: TGTGCCAGCAGCTCCCGGACAGGGCAGCAAGAGACCCAGTACTTC.

This chain connects TRBV14 to TRBJ2-1, with 8 bases identical to TRBD2. The germline CDR1 and CDR2 sequences are SGHDN and FVKESK. Losses at the gene ends were 0 bases for V and 7 bases for J; bases not matched to a gene: 14. The CDR3 loop spans 18 amino acids. CDR3 protein: CASSQDPGGSGRGNEQFF. The CDR3 nucleotides read TGTGCCAGCAGCCAAGACCCCGGGGGCAGCGGGAGAGGGAATGAGCAGTTCTTC.

V is TRBV28 and J is TRBJ2-3; 10 positions match TRBD2. The trim removed 3 bases at V and 2 bases at J, leaving 8 bases unmatched. The germline CDR1 and CDR2 sequences are MDHEN and SYDVKM. The CDR3 consists of 17 residues. CDR3 residues: CASSLLSSGSVTDTQYF. CDR3 nucleotide sequence: TGTGCCAGCAGTTTGCTCTCTAGCGGGAGTGTCACAGATACGCAGTATTTT.